This T cell receptor (beta chain) was recovered during a study of T cell repertoires in urothelial bladder cancer (dated by TCRdb to about 2019). The study in broad terms: Clinical stages of the 12 resected lesions were three cT0, three cTa, three cT1 and three cT2 or greater. TCR repertoire clonality in bladder tumors was compared with TCR repertoire clonality in benign bladder inflammation. Over ten patients with bladder lesions undergoing transurethral resection were identified prospectively. Twelve resected bladder lesions, made up of urothelial carcinoma (UC+) and benign (UC-) specimens, were studied. What the study reported, not specific to this receptor: A median tumor infiltrating lymphocyte percentage of about 1.8% was observed in carcinoma specimens, compared with roughly 12% in benign specimens. Urothelial carcinoma specimens had a median of approximately 5,000 T cells, fewer than the median of about 27,000 seen in benign specimens. In carcinoma specimens a single T-cell clone made up as much as 17% of infiltrating lymphocytes, compared with roughly 2% in benign specimens.

Specimens of bladder lesions were obtained during transurethral resection and kept at -80C. DNA was isolated from the bladder specimens obtained at transurethral resection. The V and J ends are trimmed by 4 bases and 0 bases, leaving 11 bases between them. The CDR1 and CDR2 encoded by the germline V gene are SGHRS and YFSETQ. The CDR3 spans 15 residues, from the cysteine through the phenylalanine. Just CDR3 DNA is preserved here, 45 bases in frame from base 1. A remark on this clone: Its antigen has not been determined. Per-base qualities were not stored, and no clone one base away is much larger.

The immunoSEQ assay was used to sequence the CDR3 region of the TCR beta chain. The authors' pipeline ran thus. T-cell fraction, clonal dominance and maximum TCR clone frequency were calculated for each specimen. The table comes from immuneACCESS by way of TCRdb, which keeps in-frame sequences with V and J called. Part of the clones is missing from these tables; in studies checked, under half for an unresolved V gene and the rest for unknown reasons. That table is the source of V, J and clone size, and D and trimming were worked out from the DNA. This sample gives about 13,000 clones in total; 55% to 80% of them show up just once. The ten largest clones represent less than 9% of the sample.

In this chain, TRBV5-1 is recombined with TRBJ2-1; the D gene could be either TRBD1 or TRBD2, each agreeing at 5 bases. The sequence was obtained from a human donor with urothelial carcinoma. Sequences were obtained from tumor-infiltrating cells from bladder cancer. The base sequence is TGCGCCAGCAGCGGAGAGGGGACCTCCTACAATGAGCAGTTCTTC. This codes for CASSGEGTSYNEQFF.